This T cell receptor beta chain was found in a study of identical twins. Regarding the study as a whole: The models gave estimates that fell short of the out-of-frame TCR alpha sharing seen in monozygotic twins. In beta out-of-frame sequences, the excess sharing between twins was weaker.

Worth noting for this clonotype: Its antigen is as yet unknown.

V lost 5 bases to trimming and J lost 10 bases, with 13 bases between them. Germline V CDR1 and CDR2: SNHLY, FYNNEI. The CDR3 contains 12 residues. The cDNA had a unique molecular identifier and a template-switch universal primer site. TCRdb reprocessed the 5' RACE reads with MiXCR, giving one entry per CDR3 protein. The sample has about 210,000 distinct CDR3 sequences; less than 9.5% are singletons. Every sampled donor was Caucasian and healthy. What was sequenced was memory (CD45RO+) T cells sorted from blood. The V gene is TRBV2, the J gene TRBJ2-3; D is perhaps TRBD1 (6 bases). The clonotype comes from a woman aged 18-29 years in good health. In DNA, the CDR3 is TGTGCCAGCAGTCTACAGGGAGTGCCGCAGTATTTT. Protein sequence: CASSLQGVPQYF.